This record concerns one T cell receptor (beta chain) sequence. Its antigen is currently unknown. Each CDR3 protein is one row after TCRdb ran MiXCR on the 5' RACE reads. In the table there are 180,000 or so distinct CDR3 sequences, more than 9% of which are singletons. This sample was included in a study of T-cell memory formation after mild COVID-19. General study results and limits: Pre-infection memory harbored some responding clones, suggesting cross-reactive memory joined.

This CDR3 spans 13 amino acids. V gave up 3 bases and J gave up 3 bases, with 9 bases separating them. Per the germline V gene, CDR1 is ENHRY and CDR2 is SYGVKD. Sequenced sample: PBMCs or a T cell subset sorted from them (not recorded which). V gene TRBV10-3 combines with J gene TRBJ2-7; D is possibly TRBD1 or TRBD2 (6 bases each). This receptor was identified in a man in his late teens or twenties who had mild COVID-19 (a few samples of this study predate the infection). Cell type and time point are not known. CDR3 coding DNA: TGTGCCATCAGTGACGAGGGGGGCTACGAGCAGTACTTC. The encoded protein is CAISDEGGYEQYF.